Given below is one T cell receptor beta chain in context. These data come from a study of shared T cell receptors in the human thymus. This CDR3 contains 15 residues. CDR1 and CDR2 from the germline V gene are SGHRS and YFSETQ. Trimming took off 2 bases at V and 6 bases at J, with 17 bases between the two ends. Generated by immunoSEQ multiplex PCR, the TCRdb table keeps only in-frame clones and is missing some. The sample records approximately 580,000 clones, around 78% being singletons. This sample also appeared in a second study, on human thymus T cells. From that paper: Infants, healthy and Finnish, who were having corrective surgery for congenital heart defects served as donors. Corrective heart surgery yielded the resections from which the thymus tissue came. The authors found apparently biased V and J gene usage in thymic and blood repertoires. Overlap was high between thymic repertoires from unrelated individuals, as reported in related research.

This TCR came from a boy under two years old with a congenital heart defect. The gene calls are TRBV5-1 and TRBJ1-1; TRBD1 might be the D (6 bases). Sequenced material: thymocytes. CDR3 DNA: TGCGCCAGCAGCTTTGGGACACCATTTAGCTCTGAAGCTTTCTTT. Encoded protein: CASSFGTPFSSEAFF. Complete variable domain (other parts from reference TRBV5-1 and TRBJ1-1): KAGVTQTPRYLIKTRGQQVTLSCSPISGHRSVSWYQQTPGQGLQFLFEYFSETQRNKGNFPGRFSGRQFSNSRSEMNVSTLELGDSALYLCASSFGTPFSSEAFFGQGTRLTVV.